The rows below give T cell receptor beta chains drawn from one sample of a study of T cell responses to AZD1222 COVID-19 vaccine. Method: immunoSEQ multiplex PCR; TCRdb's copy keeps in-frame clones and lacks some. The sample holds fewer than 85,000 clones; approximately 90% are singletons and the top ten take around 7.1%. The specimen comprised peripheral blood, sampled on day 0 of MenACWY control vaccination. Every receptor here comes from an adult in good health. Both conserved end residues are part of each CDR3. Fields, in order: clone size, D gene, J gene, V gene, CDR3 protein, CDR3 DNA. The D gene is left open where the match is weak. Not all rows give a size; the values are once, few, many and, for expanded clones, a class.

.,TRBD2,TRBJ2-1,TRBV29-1,CSVRLAGGVEQFF,TGCAGCGTTCGACTAGCGGGAGGGGTCGAGCAGTTCTTC
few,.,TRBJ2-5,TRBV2,CASTRVQETQYF,TGTGCCAGCACGAGGGTACAGGAGACCCAGTACTTC
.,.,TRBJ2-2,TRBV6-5,CASSYAAANTGELFF,TGTGCCAGCAGTTACGCAGCCGCGAACACCGGGGAGCTGTTTTTT
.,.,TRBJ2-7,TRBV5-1,CASSDLRGPQDYEQYF,TGCGCCAGCAGCGACCTACGGGGACCCCAGGACTACGAGCAGTACTTC
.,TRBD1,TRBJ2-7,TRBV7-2,CASSLAGPGTGRNEQYF,TGTGCCAGCAGCCTAGCCGGCCCCGGGACAGGGAGAAACGAGCAGTACTTC
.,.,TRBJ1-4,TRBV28,CASSSPWVREKLFF,TGTGCCAGCAGTTCCCCCTGGGTGCGCGAAAAACTGTTTTTT
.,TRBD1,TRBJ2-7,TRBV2,CASSEGAGGPYEQYF,TGTGCCAGCAGTGAAGGGGCAGGGGGCCCCTACGAGCAGTACTTC
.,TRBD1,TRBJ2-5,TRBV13,CASSLDRGETQYF,TGTGCCAGCAGCCTGGACAGGGGTGAGACCCAGTACTTC
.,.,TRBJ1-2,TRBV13,CASLSGYTF,TGTGCCAGCCTAAGTGGCTACACCTTC
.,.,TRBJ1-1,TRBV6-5,CASRTGAGRNPFF,TGTGCCAGCAGGACGGGGGCAGGGAGGAACCCTTTCTTT
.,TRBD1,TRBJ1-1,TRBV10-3,CASQLSEPAGGRVAFF,TGTGCCTCACAGCTATCAGAACCGGCAGGGGGCAGGGTAGCTTTCTTT
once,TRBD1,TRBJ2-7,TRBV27,CASSLYRGSYEQYF,TGTGCCAGCAGTTTATACAGGGGCTCCTACGAGCAGTACTTC
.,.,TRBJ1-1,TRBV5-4,CASSLAQGLNTEAFF,TGTGCCAGCAGCTTGGCGCAGGGCTTGAACACTGAAGCTTTCTTT
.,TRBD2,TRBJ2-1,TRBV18,CASSPPGLASNEQFF,TGTGCCAGCTCACCACCGGGACTAGCGAGCAATGAGCAGTTCTTC
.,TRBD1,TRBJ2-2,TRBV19,CASSIDQGGGTGELFF,TGTGCCAGTAGTATAGATCAAGGGGGCGGCACCGGGGAGCTGTTTTTT
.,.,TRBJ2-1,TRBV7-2,CASSLAGVNEQFF,TGTGCCAGCAGCTTAGCAGGGGTCAATGAGCAGTTCTTC
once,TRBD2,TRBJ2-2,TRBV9,CASSGKTSGRGELFF,TGTGCCAGCAGCGGCAAGACTAGCGGGAGGGGGGAGCTGTTTTTT
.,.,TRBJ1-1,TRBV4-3,CASSQDLGGGAQAFF,TGCGCCAGCAGCCAAGATTTGGGAGGGGGGGCGCAAGCTTTCTTT
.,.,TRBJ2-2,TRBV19,CASSNGAWELFF,TGTGCCAGTAGTAACGGGGCCTGGGAGCTGTTTTTT
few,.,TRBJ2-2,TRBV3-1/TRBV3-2,CASSQGRNTGELFF,TGTGCCAGCAGCCAAGGCCGGAACACCGGGGAGCTGTTTTTT
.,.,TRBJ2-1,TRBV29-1,CSGYLMGRHEQFF,TGCAGCGGGTACCTGATGGGGCGGCACGAGCAGTTCTTC
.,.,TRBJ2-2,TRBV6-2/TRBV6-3,CASNPGQSNTGELFF,TGTGCCAGCAACCCGGGACAATCGAACACCGGGGAGCTGTTTTTT
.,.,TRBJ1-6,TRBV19,CASSSGSAGMDSPLHF,TGTGCCAGTAGTTCCGGCAGCGCAGGGATGGATTCACCCCTCCACTTT
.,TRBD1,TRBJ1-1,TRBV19,CASSITGANTEAFF,TGTGCCAGTAGTATAACAGGGGCGAACACTGAAGCTTTCTTT